These T cell receptor beta chains were read from a single sample in a study of regulatory T cells in long-lasting Graves disease. TCRdb ran MiXCR on the multiplex PCR reads and lists one entry per CDR3 protein. The sample carries over 450,000 distinct CDR3 sequences, around 12% recorded once. The same data also contributed to another study, on T cells in Graves' hyperthyroidism and ophthalmopathy.

The sample consisted of peripheral blood mononuclear cells (PBMCs), taken at new diagnosis, from a patient treated with antithyroid drugs. These receptors came from a woman in her 30s with Graves disease. Both conserved end residues are part of each CDR3. D genes are given only for firm matches. Size tells how often a clone was seen (once, few, many) or the class of an expanded clone, and some rows leave it out.

v_gene,d_gene,j_gene,abundance,CDR3nt,CDR3aa
TRBV7-9,-,TRBJ1-1,few,TGTGCCAGCAGCTTAGCTACAAGGAACACTGAAGCTTTCTTT,CASSLATRNTEAFF
TRBV18,-,TRBJ2-7,many,TGTGCCAGCAGTCCGGCCCGGACTTCCTACGAGCAGTACTTC,CASSPARTSYEQYF
TRBV19,TRBD2,TRBJ2-1,many,TGTGCCAGTAGTGCGACCGGGACTAGCGGGAGCCTTTTCCACAATGAGCAGTTCTTC,CASSATGTSGSLFHNEQFF
TRBV11-3,TRBD2,TRBJ2-1,many,TGTGCCAGCAGAGCTCCGGGACTAGCGTACAATGAGCAGTTCTTC,CASRAPGLAYNEQFF
TRBV20-1,-,TRBJ2-4,few,TGCAGTGCTAGAACCCGAAACATTCAGTACTTC,CSARTRNIQYF
TRBV30,-,TRBJ1-5,many,TGTGCCTGGAGTGACGGACCCAATCAGCCCCAGCATTTT,CAWSDGPNQPQHF
TRBV11-2,TRBD2,TRBJ2-5,many,TGTGCCAGCAGCTTACGGGGACTAGCGGGAGGGTTCCAAGAGACCCAGTACTTC,CASSLRGLAGGFQETQYF
TRBV19,-,TRBJ1-6,many,TGTGCCAGTATTCCTCCTATCGGGCAGGCGAGCTCCTATAATTCACCCCTCCACTTT,CASIPPIGQASSYNSPLHF
TRBV6-2/TRBV6-3,TRBD1,TRBJ2-1,many,TGTGCCAGCAGTTATTGGGCGGGACCAGGGGGCGATGAGCAGTTCTTC,CASSYWAGPGGDEQFF
TRBV6-2/TRBV6-3,TRBD2,TRBJ2-2,few,TGTGCCAGCAGTGGCCTAGCGGGGGATAACACCGGGGAGCTGTTTTTT,CASSGLAGDNTGELFF
TRBV5-1,TRBD1,TRBJ2-7,-,TGCGCCAGCAGCACCCGATCCGGGACAGGGGGTTCCTACGAGCAGTACTTC,CASSTRSGTGGSYEQYF
TRBV7-2,TRBD1,TRBJ2-5,many,TGTGCCAGCAGCCTTGGGGGACAGCAAGAGACCCAGTACTTC,CASSLGGQQETQYF
TRBV4-3,-,TRBJ2-3,many,TGCGCCAGCAGCCAAGAGGGAAGGAGATCCCGCAGGGATACGCAGTATTTT,CASSQEGRRSRRDTQYF
TRBV5-1,-,TRBJ2-7,many,TGCGCCAGCAGCTTGGAGGGACCAGACTACTACGAGCAGTACTTC,CASSLEGPDYYEQYF
TRBV28,TRBD1,TRBJ1-4,-,TGTGCCAGCAGTTTAGGACAGGGGATTAGAAAACTGTTTTTT,CASSLGQGIRKLFF
TRBV5-4,-,TRBJ1-6,many,TGTGCCAGCAGCTTGGAGAACAGCCTGAATTCACCCCTCCACTTT,CASSLENSLNSPLHF
TRBV7-2,-,TRBJ2-1,many,TGTGCCAGCAGCTTCAGGGTACATGAGCAGTTCTTC,CASSFRVHEQFF
TRBV7-9,-,TRBJ2-7,many,TGTGCCAGCAGCTCATCGCGGACGGGACGGAAACCCTACGAGCAGTACTTC,CASSSSRTGRKPYEQYF
TRBV14,-,TRBJ2-7,-,TGTGCCAGCAGCCAATGGGCCTCTTACGAGCAGTACTTC,CASSQWASYEQYF
TRBV4-1,-,TRBJ2-7,few,TGCGCCAGCAGCCGCTCCGTGGGGGCGGCGTCCTACGAGCAGTACTTC,CASSRSVGAASYEQYF
TRBV18,-,TRBJ2-1,many,TGTGCCAGCTCACCACCTTTACTAGCTCTAAGGTGGGATGAGCAGTTCTTC,CASSPPLLALRWDEQFF
TRBV10-2,TRBD2,TRBJ2-7,many,TGCGCCAGCAGTCGAAGGAGAGACGTAGCGGGAGACTACGAGCAGTACTTC,CASSRRRDVAGDYEQYF
TRBV7-8,-,TRBJ2-1,many,TGTGCCAGCAGCGCAACCCCAGGACTCTCCTACAATGAGCAGTTCTTC,CASSATPGLSYNEQFF
TRBV6-1,-,TRBJ1-6,many,TGTGCCAGCAGGCGAAACAGAAGCTCCTATAATTCACCCCTCCACTTT,CASRRNRSSYNSPLHF
TRBV4-1,-,TRBJ1-6,many,TGCGCCAGCAGCCAAGAAGGCTGGGGTCGAGGGTCACCCCTCCACTTT,CASSQEGWGRGSPLHF
TRBV29-1,-,TRBJ1-4,many,TGCAGCGTTGAACGTTTTCAGGGGCCTGGTCTGGAACTGTTTTTT,CSVERFQGPGLELFF
TRBV2,-,TRBJ2-5,many,TGTGCCAGCAGACGAATAGGGAGCGGTGCGAAGACCCAGTACTTC,CASRRIGSGAKTQYF
TRBV2,-,TRBJ1-1,few,TGTGCCAGCCTATCTAGTCTTCGACGGGTGAACACTGAAGCTTTCTTT,CASLSSLRRVNTEAFF
TRBV7-9,TRBD2,TRBJ2-1,few,TGTGCCAGCAGCTCCAGCGGGACTTACAATGAGCAGTTCTTC,CASSSSGTYNEQFF
TRBV28,-,TRBJ1-2,many,TGTGCCAGCAGCTTAGGAGACACCTATGGCTACACCTTC,CASSLGDTYGYTF
TRBV10-3,TRBD2,TRBJ2-2,many,TGTGCCACCTCCCCGAGGACTAGCGAGAACACCGGGGAGCTGTTTTTT,CATSPRTSENTGELFF
TRBV28,-,TRBJ1-1,-,TGTGCCAGCAGCTTAATCGACACTGAAGCTTTCTTT,CASSLIDTEAFF